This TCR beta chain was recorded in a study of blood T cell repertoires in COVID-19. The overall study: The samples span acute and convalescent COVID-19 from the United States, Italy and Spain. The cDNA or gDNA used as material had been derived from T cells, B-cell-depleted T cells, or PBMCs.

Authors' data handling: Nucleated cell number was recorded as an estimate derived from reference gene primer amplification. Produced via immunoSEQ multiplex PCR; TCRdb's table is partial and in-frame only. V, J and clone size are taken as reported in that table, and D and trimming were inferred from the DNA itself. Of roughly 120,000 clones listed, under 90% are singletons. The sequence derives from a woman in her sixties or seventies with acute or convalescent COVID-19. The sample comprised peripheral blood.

CDR3 sequence: CASSSVGTTYEQYF. The CDR3 DNA reads TGTGCCAGCAGTTCCGTTGGAACTACTTACGAGCAGTACTTC. The chain links TRBV28 to TRBJ2-7; D remains ambiguous. V was cut by 4 bases and J by 4 bases, with 14 bases left in between. The CDR3 totals 14 residues. CDR1 is MDHEN, CDR2 SYDVKM, per germline.